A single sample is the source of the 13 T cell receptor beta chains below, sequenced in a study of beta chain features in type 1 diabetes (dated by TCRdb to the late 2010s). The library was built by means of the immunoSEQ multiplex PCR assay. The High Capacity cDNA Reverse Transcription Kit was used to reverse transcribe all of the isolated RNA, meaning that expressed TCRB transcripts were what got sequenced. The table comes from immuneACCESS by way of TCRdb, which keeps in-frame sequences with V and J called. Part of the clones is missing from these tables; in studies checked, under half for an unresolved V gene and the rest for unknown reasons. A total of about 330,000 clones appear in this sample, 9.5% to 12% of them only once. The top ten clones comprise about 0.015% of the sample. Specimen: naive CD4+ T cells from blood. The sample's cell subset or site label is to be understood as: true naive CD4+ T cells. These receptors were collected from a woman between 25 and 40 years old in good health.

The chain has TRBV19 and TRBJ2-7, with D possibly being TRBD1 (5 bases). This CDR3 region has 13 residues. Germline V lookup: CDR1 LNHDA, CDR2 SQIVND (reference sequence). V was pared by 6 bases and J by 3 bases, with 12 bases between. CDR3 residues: CASSMGRNYEQYF. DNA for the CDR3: TGTGCCAGTAGCATGGGGCGGAACTACGAGCAGTACTTC.

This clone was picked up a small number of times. The CDR3 DNA reads TGTGCCAGCTCACCACCTGGGCAGACCGGTGAAGCTTTCTTT. Translation gives CASSPPGQTGEAFF. J is TRBJ1-1 and V is TRBV18; no clear D gene. V lost 0 bases and J lost 7, with 12 bases in between. The CDR3 extends over 14 amino acids. From germline, CDR1 is KGHSH and CDR2 LQKENI.

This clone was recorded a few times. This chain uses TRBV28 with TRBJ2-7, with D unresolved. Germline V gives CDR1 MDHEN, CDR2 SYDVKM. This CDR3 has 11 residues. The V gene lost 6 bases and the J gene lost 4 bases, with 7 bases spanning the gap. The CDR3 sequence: CASRETYEQYF. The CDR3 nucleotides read TGTGCCAGCAGGGAGACGTACGAGCAGTACTTC.

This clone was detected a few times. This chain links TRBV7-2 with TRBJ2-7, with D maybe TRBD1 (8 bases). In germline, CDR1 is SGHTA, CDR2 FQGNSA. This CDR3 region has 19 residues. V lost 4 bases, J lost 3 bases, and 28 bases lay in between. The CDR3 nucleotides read TGTGCCAGCAGCTCAACAGGGGGTAGGGCGGGAGAGGAAATCTACGAGCAGTACTTC. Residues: CASSSTGGRAGEEIYEQYF.

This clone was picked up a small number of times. The CDR3 DNA reads TGTGCCAGCAGCCCGGGACAGGGAGCCCAGTACTTC. Its translation is CASSPGQGAQYF. The V call is TRBV7-3, the J call TRBJ2-5; 9 positions match TRBD1. CDR1 and CDR2 from the germline V gene are SGHTA and FQGTGA. The CDR3 spans 12 residues. With V trimmed by 5 bases and J by 9 bases, 4 bases remained unmatched.

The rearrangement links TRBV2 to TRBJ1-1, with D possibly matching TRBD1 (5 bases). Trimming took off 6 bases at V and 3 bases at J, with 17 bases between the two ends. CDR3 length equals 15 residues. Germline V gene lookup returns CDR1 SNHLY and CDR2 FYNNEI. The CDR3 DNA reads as TGTGCCAGCAGGCCTTCCGGACATATGGACACTGAAGCTTTCTTT. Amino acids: CASRPSGHMDTEAFF.

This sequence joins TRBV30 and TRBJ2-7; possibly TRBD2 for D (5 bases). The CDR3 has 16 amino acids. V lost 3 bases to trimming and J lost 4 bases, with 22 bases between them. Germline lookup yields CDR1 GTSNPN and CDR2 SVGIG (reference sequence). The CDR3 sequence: CAWRKLVSGLRYEQYF. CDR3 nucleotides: TGTGCCTGGAGGAAACTAGTATCCGGACTGAGGTACGAGCAGTACTTC.

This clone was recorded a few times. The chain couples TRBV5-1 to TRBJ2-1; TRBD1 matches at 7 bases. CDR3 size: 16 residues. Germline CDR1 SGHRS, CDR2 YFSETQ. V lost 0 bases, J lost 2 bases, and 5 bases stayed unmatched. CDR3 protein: CASSLDRQGPYNEQFF. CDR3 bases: TGCGCCAGCAGCTTGGACCGACAGGGCCCCTACAATGAGCAGTTCTTC.

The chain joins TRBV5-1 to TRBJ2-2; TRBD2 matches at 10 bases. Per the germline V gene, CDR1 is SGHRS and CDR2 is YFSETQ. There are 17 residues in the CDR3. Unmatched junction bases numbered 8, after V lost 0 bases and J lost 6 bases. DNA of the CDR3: TGCGCCAGCAGCTTGGTGCCTAGCGGGAGTTACCCCGGGGAGCTGTTTTTT. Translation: CASSLVPSGSYPGELFF.

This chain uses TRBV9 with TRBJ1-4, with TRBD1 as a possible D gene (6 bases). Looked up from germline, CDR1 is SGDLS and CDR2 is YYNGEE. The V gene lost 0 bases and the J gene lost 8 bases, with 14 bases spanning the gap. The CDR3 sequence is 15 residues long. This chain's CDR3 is CASSVGGQGQEKLFF. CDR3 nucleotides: TGTGCCAGCAGCGTAGGGGGTCAGGGGCAAGAAAAACTGTTTTTT.

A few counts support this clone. The CDR3 here is CASSFFSGTSTDTQYF. As DNA, the CDR3 is TGTGCCAGCAGTTTCTTTAGCGGGACTAGCACAGATACGCAGTATTTT. The gene calls are TRBV28 and TRBJ2-3; 8 positions agree with TRBD2. V gave up 3 bases and J gave up 0 bases; unmatched junction bases: 5. This CDR3 has 16 residues. CDR1 is MDHEN and CDR2 is SYDVKM in the germline V gene.

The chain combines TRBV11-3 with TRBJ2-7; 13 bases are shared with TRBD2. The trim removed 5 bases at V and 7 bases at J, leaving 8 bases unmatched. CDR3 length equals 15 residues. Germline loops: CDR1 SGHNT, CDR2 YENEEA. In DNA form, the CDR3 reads TGTGCCAGCAGCCCTAGGACTAGCGGGAGCGGGGAGCAGTACTTC. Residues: CASSPRTSGSGEQYF.

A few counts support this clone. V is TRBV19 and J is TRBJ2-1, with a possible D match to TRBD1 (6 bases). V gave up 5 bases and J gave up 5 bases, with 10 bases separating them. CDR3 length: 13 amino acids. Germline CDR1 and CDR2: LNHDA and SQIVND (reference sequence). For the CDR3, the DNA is TGTGCCAGTAGTCTACAGGGACACAATGAGCAGTTCTTC. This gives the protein CASSLQGHNEQFF.